Listed below are T cell receptor beta chains from one sample, sequenced in a study of blood T cell repertoires in COVID-19. The table came from immunoSEQ multiplex PCR; TCRdb's copy has only in-frame clones and leaves some out. In the table there are 20,000 to 30,000 clones, about 77% of which are singletons. The source material was peripheral blood. These receptors all come from an elderly man with active or convalescent COVID-19. The CDR3 runs from the conserved cysteine through the conserved F or W. The order of the fields is J gene, V gene, clone size, D gene, CDR3 protein, CDR3 DNA. A D gene is named only where the DNA matches it firmly. Clone size appears in some rows only: once, few, many, or a class for an expanded clone.

>TRBJ1-3|TRBV5-1|NA|TRBD1
CASSLEQGASGNTIYF
TGCGCCAGCAGCTTGGAACAGGGGGCTTCTGGAAACACCATATATTTT
>TRBJ1-1|TRBV3-1/TRBV3-2|few|TRBD1
CASSPQGAGTEAFF
TGTGCCAGCAGCCCACAGGGGGCTGGGACTGAAGCTTTCTTT
>TRBJ1-5|TRBV19|NA|TRBD1
CASSIDSARGNNQPQHF
TGTGCCAGTAGTATAGATTCGGCCAGGGGGAACAATCAGCCCCAGCATTTT
>TRBJ2-2|TRBV18|NA|TRBD2
CASSPGSGGARGELFF
TGTGCCAGCTCACCAGGTAGCGGGGGGGCACGCGGGGAGCTGTTTTTT
>TRBJ2-7|TRBV14|NA|TRBD2
CASSPGRLHSYEQYF
TGTGCCAGCAGCCCCGGGAGGCTCCATTCCTACGAGCAGTACTTC
>TRBJ2-5|TRBV5-1|NA|TRBD2
CASSLGAGVGETQYF
TGCGCCAGCAGCTTAGGAGCGGGAGTTGGGGAGACCCAGTACTTC
>TRBJ2-1|TRBV7-2|NA|TRBD2
CASSLEAGVTYNEQFF
TGTGCCAGCAGCTTAGAAGCGGGAGTTACCTACAATGAGCAGTTCTTC
>TRBJ1-1|TRBV5-4|NA|NA
CASSFSGGRKGTEAFF
TGTGCCAGCAGCTTCTCGGGGGGGAGGAAGGGCACTGAAGCTTTCTTT
>TRBJ2-7|TRBV7-2|NA|NA
CASSLARRGEQYF
TGTGCCAGCAGCTTAGCTCGCAGGGGCGAGCAGTACTTC
>TRBJ2-1|TRBV4-3|NA|TRBD2
CASSQDASGGAFEQFF
TGCGCCAGCAGCCAAGATGCCAGCGGGGGGGCATTTGAGCAGTTCTTC
>TRBJ1-5|TRBV28|NA|TRBD1
CASSQRQGAFNQPQHF
TGTGCCAGCAGCCAGAGACAGGGCGCGTTCAATCAGCCCCAGCATTTT
>TRBJ2-7|TRBV11-2|NA|TRBD1
CASSLSTGEDYEQYF
TGTGCCAGCAGCTTATCGACAGGGGAGGACTACGAGCAGTACTTC
>TRBJ1-2|TRBV29-1|NA|NA
CSAGEGYTF
TGCAGCGCGGGGGAGGGCTACACCTTC
>TRBJ1-1|TRBV7-9|NA|TRBD1
CASSLGGRVNTEAFF
TGTGCCAGCAGCCTAGGGGGCAGGGTGAACACTGAAGCTTTCTTT
>TRBJ1-4|TRBV6-5|NA|NA
CASSYGQPNEKLFF
TGTGCCAGCAGTTACGGGCAGCCTAATGAAAAACTGTTTTTT
>TRBJ2-7|TRBV14|few|TRBD2
CASSRGWEGAYEQYF
TGTGCCAGCAGCCGAGGATGGGAGGGAGCCTACGAGCAGTACTTC
>TRBJ2-7|TRBV5-6|NA|NA
CASSKLQEYYEQYF
TGTGCCAGCAGCAAGCTACAGGAGTACTACGAGCAGTACTTC
>TRBJ1-5|TRBV27|NA|NA
CASSKTGNGGNQPQHF
TGTGCCAGCAGTAAGACAGGAAACGGCGGCAATCAGCCCCAGCATTTT
>TRBJ2-1|TRBV7-3|once|TRBD2
CASSLSLAGGNEQFF
TGTGCCAGCAGCTTAAGCCTAGCGGGGGGCAATGAGCAGTTCTTC
>TRBJ2-7|TRBV5-6|NA|NA
CASSDGGQALSYEQYF
TGTGCCAGCAGCGATGGAGGGCAGGCCCTCTCCTACGAGCAGTACTTC
>TRBJ1-5|TRBV2|few|NA
CASREDSYNQPQHF
TGTGCCAGCAGAGAGGACAGTTACAATCAGCCCCAGCATTTT
>TRBJ2-1|TRBV5-1|NA|TRBD1
CASSLVDRAVNEQFF
TGCGCCAGCAGCTTGGTGGACAGGGCGGTAAATGAGCAGTTCTTC
>TRBJ2-1|TRBV7-2|NA|NA
CASSLALYNEQFF
TGTGCCAGCAGCTTAGCCCTATACAATGAGCAGTTCTTC
>TRBJ2-7|TRBV7-2|NA|NA
CASTNPGEGTYEQYF
TGTGCCAGCACCAATCCAGGGGAAGGGACCTACGAGCAGTACTTC
>TRBJ2-1|TRBV7-2|NA|TRBD2
CASSPWGGGGEQFF
TGTGCCAGCAGCCCGTGGGGCGGGGGGGGTGAGCAGTTCTTC
>TRBJ1-6|TRBV29-1|NA|NA
CSVRTGDNSPLHF
TGCAGCGTGAGGACGGGAGATAATTCACCCCTCCACTTT
>TRBJ2-3|TRBV6-1|NA|TRBD2
CASSDSGGYTDTQYF
TGTGCCAGCAGTGATAGCGGGGGGTACACAGATACGCAGTATTTT
>TRBJ2-1|TRBV7-2|NA|TRBD2
CASSQTGTSGRRPYNEQFF
TGTGCCAGCAGCCAAACCGGGACTAGCGGGAGGCGGCCCTACAATGAGCAGTTCTTC
>TRBJ1-1|TRBV5-5|NA|TRBD1
CASSLPTGLDAFF
TGTGCCAGCAGCTTGCCGACAGGGTTGGATGCTTTCTTT
>TRBJ1-6|TRBV2|once|TRBD1
CASSAGQGGSPLHF
TGTGCCAGCAGTGCTGGACAGGGCGGTTCACCCCTCCACTTT
>TRBJ2-2|TRBV7-9|NA|NA
CASSSSAGELFF
TGTGCCAGCAGCTCTAGCGCGGGGGAGCTGTTTTTT
>TRBJ2-3|TRBV27|NA|NA
CASSSPYIGEVADTQYF
TGTGCCAGCAGTTCCCCTTATATCGGGGAAGTTGCAGATACGCAGTATTTT
>TRBJ2-6|TRBV28|NA|TRBD1
CASSSSGTGGSGANVLTF
TGTGCCAGCAGCTCCTCCGGGACAGGGGGCTCTGGGGCCAACGTCCTGACTTTC
>TRBJ2-1|TRBV5-1|NA|TRBD2
CASSLGEGRYEQFF
TGCGCCAGCAGCTTGGGGGAGGGGAGGTATGAGCAGTTCTTC
>TRBJ2-7|TRBV5-6|NA|NA
CASSPGDRPYEQYF
TGTGCCAGCAGCCCGGGGGATCGACCCTACGAGCAGTACTTC
>TRBJ2-1|TRBV28|NA|NA
CASSTMVGDYNEQFF
TGTGCCAGCAGCACGATGGTGGGAGACTACAATGAGCAGTTCTTC
>TRBJ1-2|TRBV12-3/TRBV12-4|NA|TRBD1
CASSWTGSGYTF
TGTGCCAGCAGTTGGACAGGGAGTGGCTACACCTTC
>TRBJ2-1|TRBV14|NA|TRBD2
CASRRGTSGRNEQFF
TGTGCCAGCAGGCGCGGGACTAGCGGGAGGAATGAGCAGTTCTTC
>TRBJ2-3|TRBV7-2|NA|TRBD2
CASSQGTSGTWGTDTQYF
TGTGCCAGCAGCCAAGGGACTAGCGGGACTTGGGGCACAGATACGCAGTATTTT
>TRBJ2-7|TRBV28|few|TRBD2
CASSLRGTDGQYF
TGTGCCAGCAGTTTGCGGGGGACCGACGGGCAGTACTTC